Listed below are T cell receptor beta chains from one sample, sequenced in a study of cytomegalovirus exposure and HLA in healthy donors. Sequencing was performed with immunoSEQ multiplex PCR; in TCRdb, only in-frame clones are kept and a portion is missing. The sample has nearly 110,000 clones; approximately 79% are singletons. Sample: PBMCs. The receptors shown here come from a man younger than 30 in good health and CMV-seronegative. Each CDR3 is given with its conserved first and last residue. D genes are given only for firm matches. Rows give clone size only sometimes, using once, few, many, or a class for an expanded clone.

abundance	v_gene	d_gene	len	j_gene	CDR3aa	CDR3nt
-	TRBV6-5	-	14	TRBJ2-2	CASSYSTRAGELFF	TGTGCCAGCAGTTACTCGACCCGGGCCGGGGAGCTGTTTTTT
-	TRBV18	-	15	TRBJ1-3	CASSPTRQPGNTIYF	TGTGCCAGCTCACCGACCAGACAACCAGGAAACACCATATATTTT
-	TRBV9	TRBD2	20	TRBJ2-1	CASSVGMASGGPPFYNEQFF	TGTGCCAGCAGCGTAGGAATGGCTAGCGGGGGGCCTCCGTTTTACAATGAGCAGTTCTTC
-	TRBV6-1	TRBD2	15	TRBJ2-3	CASSEGAGGPDTQYF	TGTGCCAGCAGTGAAGGGGCGGGGGGGCCGGATACGCAGTATTTT
-	TRBV5-4	TRBD1	14	TRBJ1-6	CASSLRTGNSPLHF	TGTGCCAGCAGCTTGAGGACAGGGAATTCACCCCTCCACTTT
-	TRBV5-4	TRBD1	15	TRBJ2-1	CASSLPRQGYNEQFF	TGTGCCAGCAGCTTGCCCCGACAGGGTTACAATGAGCAGTTCTTC
-	TRBV5-1	-	14	TRBJ2-5	CASSFNTVQETQYF	TGCGCCAGCAGCTTTAATACAGTACAAGAGACCCAGTACTTC
-	TRBV9	-	15	TRBJ1-6	CASSYGGLGNSPLHF	TGTGCCAGCAGCTATGGAGGACTCGGTAATTCACCCCTCCACTTT
once	TRBV6-1	TRBD2	14	TRBJ2-5	CASSPTREGETQYF	TGTGCCAGCAGCCCGACTAGGGAGGGGGAGACCCAGTACTTC
-	TRBV7-8	-	15	TRBJ1-6	CASSLGYGGDSPLHF	TGTGCCAGCAGCTTAGGTTACGGAGGGGATTCACCCCTCCACTTT
-	TRBV7-2	-	13	TRBJ2-5	CASSLGVQETQYF	TGTGCCAGCAGCTTGGGCGTTCAAGAGACCCAGTACTTC
-	TRBV18	-	14	TRBJ1-5	CASSPSGGNQPQHF	TGTGCCAGCTCACCATCCGGGGGCAATCAGCCCCAGCATTTT
-	TRBV27	-	18	TRBJ2-5	CASSSGRRAAIFGETQYF	TGTGCCAGCAGTTCCGGACGGCGGGCTGCTATATTTGGAGAGACCCAGTACTTC
once	TRBV7-9	-	18	TRBJ2-3	CASSPSGSTLASTDTQYF	TGTGCCAGCAGCCCATCGGGGAGCACCCTAGCATCCACAGATACGCAGTATTTT
-	TRBV6-5	-	12	TRBJ1-1	CASSYTGSEAFF	TGTGCCAGCAGCTACACAGGGTCCGAAGCTTTCTTT
-	TRBV9	TRBD1	16	TRBJ1-2	CASSLPKDRANYGYTF	TGTGCCAGCAGCCTCCCGAAGGACAGGGCTAACTATGGCTACACCTTC
-	TRBV7-9	-	14	TRBJ1-3	CASSLETAGNTIYF	TGTGCCAGCAGCTTAGAGACAGCTGGAAACACCATATATTTT
-	TRBV5-1	-	14	TRBJ1-1	CASSSQGLNTEAFF	TGCGCCAGCAGCTCTCAGGGCCTGAACACTGAAGCTTTCTTT
-	TRBV10-2	-	13	TRBJ1-3	CASREGLGNTIYF	TGCGCCAGCAGAGAGGGACTAGGAAACACCATATATTTT
-	TRBV7-2	TRBD2	15	TRBJ2-1	CASSLGGGAGNEQFF	TGTGCCAGCAGCTTAGGCGGGGGGGCGGGAAATGAGCAGTTCTTC
-	TRBV9	TRBD1	15	TRBJ1-1	CASSVAGTVGTEAFF	TGTGCCAGCAGCGTAGCCGGGACAGTGGGAACTGAAGCTTTCTTT
-	TRBV6-5	-	12	TRBJ2-5	CASSYGGETQYF	TGTGCCAGCAGTTACGGGGGGGAGACCCAGTACTTC
-	TRBV4-1	-	17	TRBJ1-4	CASSRPAGGGPLGKLFF	TGCGCCAGCAGCCGCCCTGCTGGGGGGGGTCCGCTTGGAAAACTGTTTTTT
-	TRBV5-8	TRBD2	14	TRBJ2-1	CASSPTSGYNEQFF	TGTGCCAGCAGCCCGACTAGCGGGTACAATGAGCAGTTCTTC
-	TRBV27	-	16	TRBJ1-3	CASSPRTPYSGNTIYF	TGTGCCAGCAGTCCTCGGACACCCTACTCTGGAAACACCATATATTTT
-	TRBV7-9	-	16	TRBJ2-1	CASSKRADKSYNEQFF	TGTGCCAGCAGCAAACGTGCCGACAAGTCCTACAATGAGCAGTTCTTC
-	TRBV6-6	TRBD1	13	TRBJ1-2	CASSYRQGGGYTF	TGTGCCAGCAGTTACCGACAGGGGGGTGGCTACACCTTC
few	TRBV27	TRBD2	13	TRBJ2-1	CAAGAGGPNEQFF	TGTGCCGCGGGGGCGGGGGGGCCCAATGAGCAGTTCTTC
few	TRBV12-5	-	12	TRBJ1-1	CASGLSTGEAFF	TGTGCTAGTGGTTTGTCGACGGGTGAAGCTTTCTTT
-	TRBV7-9	-	11	TRBJ1-1	CASTTGAEAFF	TGTGCCAGCACCACGGGAGCTGAAGCTTTCTTT
few	TRBV7-9	-	14	TRBJ1-1	CASSLGIGLTEAFF	TGTGCCAGCAGCTTAGGGATCGGACTCACTGAAGCTTTCTTT
-	TRBV4-3	TRBD2	15	TRBJ2-7	CASSQLAGDSYEQYF	TGCGCCAGCAGCCAGTTAGCGGGGGACTCCTACGAGCAGTACTTC
-	TRBV28	-	14	TRBJ1-2	CASQLGGGGYGYTF	TGTGCCAGCCAGCTTGGCGGGGGCGGGTATGGCTACACCTTC
-	TRBV7-9	TRBD2	16	TRBJ2-1	CASSPASGVSYNEQFF	TGTGCCAGCAGCCCCGCTAGCGGGGTATCCTACAATGAGCAGTTCTTC
-	TRBV18	-	14	TRBJ2-6	CASTPSSGANVLTF	TGTGCCAGCACCCCGAGCTCTGGGGCCAACGTCCTGACTTTC
-	TRBV2	TRBD2	16	TRBJ2-5	CASSPTTSGGKETQYF	TGTGCCAGCAGCCCTACCACTAGCGGGGGAAAAGAGACCCAGTACTTC
few	TRBV7-9	-	15	TRBJ2-2	CASSSSSRDTGELFF	TGTGCCAGCAGCTCTTCATCAAGAGATACCGGGGAGCTGTTTTTT
few	TRBV6-5	TRBD1	15	TRBJ2-7	CASSYHPTGVNEQYF	TGTGCCAGCAGTTATCATCCGACAGGGGTAAACGAGCAGTACTTC
-	TRBV2	-	14	TRBJ2-3	CASSEERAGPTQYF	TGTGCCAGCAGTGAGGAGAGGGCAGGCCCAACGCAGTATTTT
few	TRBV13	-	11	TRBJ1-1	CASSLAVEAFF	TGTGCCAGCAGCTTAGCAGTAGAAGCTTTCTTT
-	TRBV11-3	-	12	TRBJ1-5	CASTPPGLAQHF	TGTGCCAGCACCCCCCCAGGGTTGGCCCAGCATTTT
-	TRBV5-4	-	13	TRBJ2-5	CASSLQVEETQYF	TGTGCCAGCAGCTTACAGGTGGAAGAGACCCAGTACTTC
-	TRBV5-1	TRBD2	16	TRBJ2-3	CASSSGLVFSTDTQYF	TGCGCCAGCAGCTCGGGACTAGTGTTTAGCACAGATACGCAGTATTTT
once	TRBV5-1	-	12	TRBJ1-2	CASSLVGFGYTF	TGCGCCAGCAGCTTGGTCGGGTTCGGCTACACCTTC
-	TRBV7-8	TRBD2	16	TRBJ2-5	CASSFFRAGGQETQYF	TGTGCCAGCAGCTTTTTCCGAGCGGGGGGACAAGAGACCCAGTACTTC
-	TRBV5-1	-	16	TRBJ2-2	CASSLIQGMNTGELFF	TGCGCCAGCAGCTTGATACAGGGAATGAACACCGGGGAGCTGTTTTTT
-	TRBV7-9	-	12	TRBJ2-7	CASTRYPYEQYF	TGTGCCAGCACACGGTACCCCTACGAGCAGTACTTC
-	TRBV7-9	-	11	TRBJ2-1	CASTTYNEQFF	TGTGCCAGCACAACTTACAATGAGCAGTTCTTC
-	TRBV7-9	TRBD2	17	TRBJ2-1	CASSLAASGGRYNEQFF	TGTGCCAGCAGCTTAGCGGCTAGCGGGGGGCGTTACAATGAGCAGTTCTTC
few	TRBV6-1	-	13	TRBJ2-7	CASQASGGHEQYF	TGTGCCAGCCAAGCTTCCGGGGGTCACGAGCAGTACTTC